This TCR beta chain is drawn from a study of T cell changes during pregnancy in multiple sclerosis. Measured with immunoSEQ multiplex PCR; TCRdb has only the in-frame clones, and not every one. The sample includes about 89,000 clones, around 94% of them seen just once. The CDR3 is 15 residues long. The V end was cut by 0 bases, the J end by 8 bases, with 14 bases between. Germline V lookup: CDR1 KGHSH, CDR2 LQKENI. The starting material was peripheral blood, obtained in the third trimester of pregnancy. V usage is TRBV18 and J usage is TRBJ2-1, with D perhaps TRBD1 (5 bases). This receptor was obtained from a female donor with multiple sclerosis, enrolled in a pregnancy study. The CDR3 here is CASSPPSQGVDEQFF. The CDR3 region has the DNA TGTGCCAGCTCACCACCAAGCCAAGGGGTGGATGAGCAGTTCTTC.